The clone carrying this TCR beta chain was seen only once. Its antigen is unidentified. Germline V gene sequence: CDR1 LNHDA, CDR2 SQIVND (reference sequence). The CDR3 covers 16 residues. The V gene end was trimmed by 4 bases and the J gene end by 3 bases; junction bases not matched to a gene: 7. This sample stems from a study of vaccination and CD4 T cells after COVID-19. In the study overall: Post-COVID draws followed diagnosis by a median around 100 days (range 35 to 161).

An Oncomine TCR Beta short-read assay was used to sequence the DNA from cultured CD4+ T cells. Using its own MiXCR run on the PCR reads, TCRdb lists one record per CDR3 protein. Of about 20,000 distinct CDR3 sequences in the sample, approximately 57% were seen once. Stated treatment: roughly nine-day PBMC culture with coronavirus spike peptide pools or control peptides (ViraFEST assay). Days 3 and 7 saw half the medium swapped for fresh IL-2 medium. This clonotype was sampled from a human donor who had recovered from COVID-19. This chain uses TRBV19 with TRBJ2-1, with 9 bases that match TRBD1. The specimen comprised CD4+ T cells from blood, cultured in vitro, sampled after SARS-CoV-2 vaccination. CDR3 residues: CASSSQQGANYNEQFF. DNA for the CDR3: TGTGCCAGTAGTAGCCAACAGGGGGCTAACTACAATGAGCAGTTCTTC.